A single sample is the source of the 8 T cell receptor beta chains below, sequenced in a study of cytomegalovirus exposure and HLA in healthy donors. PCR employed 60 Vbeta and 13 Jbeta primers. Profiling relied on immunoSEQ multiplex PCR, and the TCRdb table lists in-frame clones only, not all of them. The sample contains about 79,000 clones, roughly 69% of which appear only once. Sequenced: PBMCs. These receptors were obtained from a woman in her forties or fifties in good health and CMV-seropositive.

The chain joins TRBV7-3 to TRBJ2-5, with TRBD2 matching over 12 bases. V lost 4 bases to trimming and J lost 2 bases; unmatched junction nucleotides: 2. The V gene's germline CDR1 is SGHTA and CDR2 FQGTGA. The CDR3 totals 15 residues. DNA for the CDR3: TGTGCCAGCAGCTCACTAGCGGGGGGTCAAGAGACCCAGTACTTC. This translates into CASSSLAGGQETQYF.

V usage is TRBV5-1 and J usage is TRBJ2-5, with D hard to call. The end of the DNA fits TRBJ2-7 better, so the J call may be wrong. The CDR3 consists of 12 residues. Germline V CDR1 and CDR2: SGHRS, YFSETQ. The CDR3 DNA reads TGCGCCAGCAGCTTGAATTTCTACGAGCAGTACTTC. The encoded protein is CASSLNFYEQYF.

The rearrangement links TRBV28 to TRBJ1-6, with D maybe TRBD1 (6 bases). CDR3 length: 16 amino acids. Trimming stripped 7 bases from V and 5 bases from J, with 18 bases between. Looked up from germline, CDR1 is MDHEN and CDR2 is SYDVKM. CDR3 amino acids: CASTLGGVLDNSPLHF. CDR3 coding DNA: TGTGCCAGCACTCTAGGGGGGGTTTTAGATAATTCACCCCTCCACTTT.

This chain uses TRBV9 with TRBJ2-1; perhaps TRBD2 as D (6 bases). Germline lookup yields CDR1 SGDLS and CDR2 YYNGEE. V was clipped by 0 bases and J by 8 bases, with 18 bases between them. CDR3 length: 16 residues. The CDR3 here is CASSVGWDLGGYEQFF. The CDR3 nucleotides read TGTGCCAGCAGCGTAGGTTGGGACCTGGGAGGTTATGAGCAGTTCTTC.

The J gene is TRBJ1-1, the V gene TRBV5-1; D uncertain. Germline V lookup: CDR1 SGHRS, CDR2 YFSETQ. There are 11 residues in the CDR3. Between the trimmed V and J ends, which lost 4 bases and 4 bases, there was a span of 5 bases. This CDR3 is CASSTGTEAFF. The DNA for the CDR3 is TGCGCCAGCAGCACTGGCACTGAAGCTTTCTTT. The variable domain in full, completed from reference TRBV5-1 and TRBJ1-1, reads KAGVTQTPRYLIKTRGQQVTLSCSPISGHRSVSWYQQTPGQGLQFLFEYFSETQRNKGNFPGRFSGRQFSNSRSEMNVSTLELGDSALYLCASSTGTEAFFGQGTRLTVV.

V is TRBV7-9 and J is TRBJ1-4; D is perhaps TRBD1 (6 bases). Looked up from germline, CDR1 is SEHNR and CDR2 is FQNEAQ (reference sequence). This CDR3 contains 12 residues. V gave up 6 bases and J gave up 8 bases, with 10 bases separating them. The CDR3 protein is CASSRTVEKLFF. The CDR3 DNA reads TGTGCCAGCAGTCGGACAGTGGAAAAACTGTTTTTT. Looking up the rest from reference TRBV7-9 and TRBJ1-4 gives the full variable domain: DTGVSQNPRHKITKRGQNVTFRCDPISEHNRLYWYRQTLGQGPEFLTYFQNEAQLEKSRLLSDRFSAERPKGSFSTLEIQRTEQGDSAMYLCASSRTVEKLFFGSGTQLSVL.

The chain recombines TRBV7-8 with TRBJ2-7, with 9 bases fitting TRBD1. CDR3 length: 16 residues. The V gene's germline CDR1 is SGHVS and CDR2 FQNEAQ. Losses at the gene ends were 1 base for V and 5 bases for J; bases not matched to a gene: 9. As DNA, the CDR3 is TGTGCCAGCAGCTTAGTAGAAGGGACAGGGACTGACGAGCAGTACGTC. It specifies CASSLVEGTGTDEQYV.

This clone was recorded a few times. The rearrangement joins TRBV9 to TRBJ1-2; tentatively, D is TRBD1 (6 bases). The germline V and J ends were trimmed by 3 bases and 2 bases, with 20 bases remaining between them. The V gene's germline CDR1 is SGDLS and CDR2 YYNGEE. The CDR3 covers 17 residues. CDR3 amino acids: CASSENTGTTLNYGYTF. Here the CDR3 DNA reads TGTGCCAGCAGCGAAAATACCGGGACAACCTTGAACTATGGCTACACCTTC.